A selection of T cell receptor beta chains follows, all from one sample in a study of T cells after yellow fever vaccination. TCRdb passed the 5' RACE reads through MiXCR, listing each CDR3 protein once. The table lists approximately 550,000 distinct CDR3 sequences, approximately 12% of them singletons. The sequenced sample was PBMCs, obtained on the day of the yellow fever booster vaccination. The source is a man younger than 45 who received the YFV17D yellow fever vaccine. Both conserved end residues are trimmed from each CDR3. D genes are given only for firm matches.

v_gene	d_gene	j_gene	CDR3aa
TRBV12-3/TRBV12-4	NA	TRBJ1-1	ASSPQQDSNTEAF
TRBV6-5	NA	TRBJ2-1	ASSRTGTSNEQF
TRBV12-5	TRBD1	TRBJ2-6	ASGWTGKSSSGANVLT
TRBV14	NA	TRBJ2-3	ASSQDVPDTQY
TRBV7-9	NA	TRBJ1-6	ASVGLSGTLH
TRBV29-1	NA	TRBJ1-2	SVEGSLSYGYT
TRBV12-3/TRBV12-4	TRBD1	TRBJ1-1	ASSRDSWTEAF
TRBV2	NA	TRBJ2-7	ASSERWDLDEQY
TRBV12-3/TRBV12-4	NA	TRBJ1-2	ASSFGQRGLEGYT
TRBV27	TRBD2	TRBJ2-7	ASSLPGLVHEQY
TRBV7-3	TRBD2	TRBJ2-7	ASSPSGRVSEQY
TRBV20-1	TRBD2	TRBJ2-1	SANLAGHNNEQF
TRBV7-9	TRBD2	TRBJ2-1	ASSVSGSIGDEQF
TRBV6-1	NA	TRBJ1-5	ASSESGSQPQH
TRBV7-2	NA	TRBJ1-1	ASSHEGTEAF
TRBV20-1	NA	TRBJ1-6	SAKTGTDYNSPLH
TRBV10-3	TRBD2	TRBJ2-7	AVSATGTSGGSYEQY
TRBV30	TRBD2	TRBJ2-1	AWGTSVDAYNEQF
TRBV12-3/TRBV12-4	NA	TRBJ1-2	ASSFQGYYGYT
TRBV20-1	NA	TRBJ1-2	SAGRGYGYT
TRBV6-1	NA	TRBJ1-2	ASSEPYYGYT
TRBV28	NA	TRBJ2-6	ASSLRPGRSGANVLT
TRBV19	NA	TRBJ2-1	ASSRDGMGELEQF
TRBV6-2/TRBV6-3	TRBD1	TRBJ2-1	ASSPGIRDRGMSSYNEQF
TRBV5-4	TRBD1	TRBJ2-7	ASSGPGTASYEQY
TRBV5-1	NA	TRBJ1-2	ASSAEPGPRNYGYT
TRBV6-5	NA	TRBJ1-6	ASRTGNSPLH
TRBV9	TRBD2	TRBJ2-5	ASSASLARQETQY
TRBV20-1	NA	TRBJ2-1	SASTSLGYNEQF
TRBV20-1	NA	TRBJ2-4	SARPSGENIQY
TRBV5-4	NA	TRBJ1-4	ASSFEDEKLF
TRBV7-9	TRBD2	TRBJ2-7	ASGGRSYEQY
TRBV5-5	NA	TRBJ1-1	ASSMPGVTEAF
TRBV20-1	NA	TRBJ2-2	SARRGQNTGELF
TRBV4-1	NA	TRBJ1-1	ASSQDRGAKTMNTEAF
TRBV7-2	NA	TRBJ1-3	ASSLRPEGNTIY
TRBV5-1	TRBD2	TRBJ2-1	ASSFSTSGREMGSYNEQF
TRBV7-2	NA	TRBJ2-3	ASSRASDTQY
TRBV5-4	TRBD2	TRBJ2-7	ASSLAGGHGEQY
TRBV12-3/TRBV12-4	TRBD1	TRBJ2-2	ASTSGQRTGELF
TRBV15	NA	TRBJ2-1	ATRGGGSSYNEQF
TRBV12-3/TRBV12-4	TRBD1	TRBJ1-5	ASSRPGGSSNQPQH
TRBV15	NA	TRBJ2-1	ATSRSGTPIWNEQF
TRBV7-9	NA	TRBJ2-7	ASSLAPGPEQY
TRBV10-3	NA	TRBJ2-7	AIRDQKSSYEQY
TRBV27	TRBD2	TRBJ2-2	ASGPLRPHASGPYTGELF
TRBV7-2	NA	TRBJ1-1	ASSFRGRDTEAF
TRBV29-1	NA	TRBJ2-7	SVGWGTTGDEQY
TRBV6-1	TRBD2	TRBJ2-7	ASSDLAGVHEQY
TRBV10-3	NA	TRBJ2-1	AISQDRLSYNEQF
TRBV21-1	NA	TRBJ2-1	ASSHWDRGLNEQF
TRBV27	TRBD2	TRBJ2-1	ASSPAGLDSGEQF
TRBV5-1	TRBD2	TRBJ2-2	ASSLATSGRWATGELF
TRBV10-2	TRBD2	TRBJ2-1	ASSEGLAGANEQF
TRBV28	TRBD1	TRBJ2-7	ASYRGLGEQY